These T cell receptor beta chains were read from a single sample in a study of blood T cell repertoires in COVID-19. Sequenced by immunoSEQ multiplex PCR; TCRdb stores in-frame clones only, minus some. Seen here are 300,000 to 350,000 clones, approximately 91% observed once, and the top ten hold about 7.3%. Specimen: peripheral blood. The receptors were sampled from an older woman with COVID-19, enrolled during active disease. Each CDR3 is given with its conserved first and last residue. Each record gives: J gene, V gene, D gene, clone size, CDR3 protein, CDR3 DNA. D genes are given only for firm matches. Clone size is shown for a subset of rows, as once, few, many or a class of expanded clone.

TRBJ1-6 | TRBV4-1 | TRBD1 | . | CASRQPRDRESPLHF | TGCGCCAGCAGACAGCCTCGGGACAGGGAATCACCCCTCCACTTT
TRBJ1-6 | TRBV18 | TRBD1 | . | CASSQLGTGGNSPLHF | TGTGCCAGCTCTCAACTCGGGACAGGGGGCAATTCACCCCTCCACTTT
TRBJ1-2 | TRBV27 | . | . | CASSLWSGEDGYTF | TGTGCCAGCAGTTTATGGTCCGGGGAAGATGGCTACACCTTC
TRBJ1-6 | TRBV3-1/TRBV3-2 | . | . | CASSQKTGYNSPLHF | TGTGCCAGCAGCCAAAAGACAGGTTATAATTCACCCCTCCACTTT
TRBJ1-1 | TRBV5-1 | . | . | CASSLSTPNTEAFF | TGCGCCAGCAGCTTGTCCACACCAAACACTGAAGCTTTCTTT
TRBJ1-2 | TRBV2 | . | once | CASSVRLNYGYTF | TGTGCCAGCAGTGTGAGGCTTAACTATGGCTACACCTTC
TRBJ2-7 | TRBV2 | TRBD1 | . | CASSEGTGYYEQYF | TGTGCCAGCAGTGAAGGGACAGGGTACTACGAGCAGTACTTC
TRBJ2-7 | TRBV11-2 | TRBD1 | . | CASSLATGNSYEQYF | TGTGCCAGCAGCTTAGCGACAGGGAACTCCTACGAGCAGTACTTC
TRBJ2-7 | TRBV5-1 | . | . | CASSPVGGDHEQYF | TGCGCCAGCAGCCCGGTCGGAGGGGATCACGAGCAGTACTTC
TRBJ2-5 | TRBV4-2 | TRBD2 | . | CASSQVAGEAGETQYF | TGTGCCAGCAGCCAAGTGGCGGGGGAGGCTGGAGAGACCCAGTACTTC
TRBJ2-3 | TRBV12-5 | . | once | CASRVGTDTQYF | TGTGCTAGTCGGGTCGGCACAGATACGCAGTATTTT
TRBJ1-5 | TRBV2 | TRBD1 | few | CASSAAYRGGQPQHF | TGTGCCAGCAGTGCCGCCTACAGGGGAGGTCAGCCCCAGCATTTT
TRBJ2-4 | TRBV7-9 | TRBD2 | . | CASSLATGGVAKNIQYF | TGTGCCAGCAGCTTAGCCACCGGGGGGGTAGCCAAAAACATTCAGTACTTC
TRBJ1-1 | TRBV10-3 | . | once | CAISDAGKNTEAFF | TGTGCCATCAGTGACGCAGGGAAGAACACTGAAGCTTTCTTT
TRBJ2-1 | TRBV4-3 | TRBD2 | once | CASSQDLAGGPRGYNEQFF | TGCGCCAGCAGCCAAGATCTGGCGGGGGGGCCCCGGGGCTACAATGAGCAGTTCTTC
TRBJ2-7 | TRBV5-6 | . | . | CASSLSTQGYEQYF | TGTGCCAGCAGCTTGTCGACACAGGGTTACGAGCAGTACTTC
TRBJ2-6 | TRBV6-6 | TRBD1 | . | CASSPPRGKAGANVLTF | TGTGCCAGCAGTCCCCCCAGGGGGAAGGCTGGGGCCAACGTCCTGACTTTC
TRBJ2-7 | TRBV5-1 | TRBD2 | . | CASSLASGGTAYEQYF | TGCGCCAGCAGCTTAGCTAGCGGGGGAACAGCCTACGAGCAGTACTTC
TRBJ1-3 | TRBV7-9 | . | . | CASSRAGTGNTIYF | TGTGCCAGCAGCCGTGCCGGGACAGGAAACACCATATATTTT
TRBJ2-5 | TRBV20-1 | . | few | CSAWTRETQYF | TGCAGTGCTTGGACAAGAGAGACCCAGTACTTC
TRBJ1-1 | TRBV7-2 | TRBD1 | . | CASSPRTGSTEAFF | TGTGCCAGCAGCCCCCGGACAGGGAGCACTGAAGCTTTCTTT
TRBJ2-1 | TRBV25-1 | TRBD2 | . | CASSDAAGGQFF | TGTGCCAGCAGTGATGCAGCGGGGGGACAATTCTTC
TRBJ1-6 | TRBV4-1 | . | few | CASSQAQGSSSPLHF | TGCGCCAGCAGCCAAGCTCAGGGTAGCAGTTCACCCCTCCACTTT
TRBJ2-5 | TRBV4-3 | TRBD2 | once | CASSQDQAGGPGKTQYF | TGCGCCAGCAGCCAAGATCAAGCGGGGGGGCCGGGAAAGACCCAGTACTTC
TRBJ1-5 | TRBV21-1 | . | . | CASSKARKCSGQGREMSNQPQHF | TGTGCCAGCAGCAAAGCCCGCAAGTGTAGCGGACAGGGAAGGGAAATGAGCAATCAGCCCCAGCATTTT
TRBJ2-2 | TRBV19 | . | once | CASSINRLNTGELFF | TGTGCCAGTAGTATCAACAGGTTGAACACCGGGGAGCTGTTTTTT
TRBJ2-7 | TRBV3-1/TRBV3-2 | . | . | CASRQGDEQYF | TGTGCCAGCCGACAAGGAGACGAGCAGTACTTC
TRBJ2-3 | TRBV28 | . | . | CASSLPPPGPPRIDTQYF | TGTGCCAGCAGTTTACCGCCACCTGGGCCTCCGAGAATAGATACGCAGTATTTT
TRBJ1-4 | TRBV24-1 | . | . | CATSKQGREKLFF | TGTGCCACCAGTAAGCAGGGAAGGGAAAAACTGTTTTTT
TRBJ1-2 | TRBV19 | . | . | CASSITDYGYTF | TGTGCCAGTAGTATTACTGACTATGGCTACACCTTC
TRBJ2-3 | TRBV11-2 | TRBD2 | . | CASSLEWLAGLQYF | TGTGCCAGCAGCTTAGAATGGCTAGCGGGTCTGCAGTATTTT
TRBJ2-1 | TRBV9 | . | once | CASSRGPLNEQFF | TGTGCCAGCAGCAGGGGCCCCCTAAATGAGCAGTTCTTC
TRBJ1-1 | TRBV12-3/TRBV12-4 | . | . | CASSLGRGTEAFF | TGTGCCAGCAGTTTAGGCCGGGGTACTGAAGCTTTCTTT
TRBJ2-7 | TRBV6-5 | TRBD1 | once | CASARQGGFYEQYF | TGTGCCAGCGCTAGACAGGGGGGGTTTTACGAGCAGTACTTC
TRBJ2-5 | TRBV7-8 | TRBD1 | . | CASGRDRVGETQYF | TGTGCCAGCGGCAGGGACAGGGTAGGAGAGACCCAGTACTTC
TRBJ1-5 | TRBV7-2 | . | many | CASSLSFSNQPQHF | TGTGCCAGCAGCCTCAGTTTTTCCAATCAGCCCCAGCATTTT
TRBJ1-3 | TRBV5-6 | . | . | CASSLVPGSSGNTIYF | TGTGCCAGCAGCTTGGTCCCGGGATCGTCTGGAAACACCATATATTTT
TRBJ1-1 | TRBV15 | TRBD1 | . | CATSRGQIGGTEAFF | TGTGCCACCAGTAGGGGACAGATTGGTGGCACTGAAGCTTTCTTT
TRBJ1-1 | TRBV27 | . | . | CASQREGDTEAFF | TGTGCCAGCCAACGGGAGGGGGACACTGAAGCTTTCTTT
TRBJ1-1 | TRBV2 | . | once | CASRGEGDTEAFF | TGTGCCAGCAGGGGAGAGGGGGACACTGAAGCTTTCTTT
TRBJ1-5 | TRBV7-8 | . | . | CASSLEAGTYSNQPQHF | TGTGCCAGCAGCTTAGAAGCGGGAACTTATAGCAATCAGCCCCAGCATTTT
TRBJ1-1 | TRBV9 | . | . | CASSVSGVGTEAFF | TGTGCCAGCAGCGTAAGCGGGGTCGGCACTGAAGCTTTCTTT
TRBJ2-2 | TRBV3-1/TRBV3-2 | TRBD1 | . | CASSPRDRANTGELFF | TGTGCCAGCAGCCCTCGGGACAGAGCGAACACCGGGGAGCTGTTTTTT
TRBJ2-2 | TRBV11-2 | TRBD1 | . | CASTRQGITGELFF | TGTGCCAGCACCCGACAGGGGATCACCGGGGAGCTGTTTTTT
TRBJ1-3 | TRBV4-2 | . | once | CASSQGYQGSSGNTIYF | TGTGCCAGCAGCCAGGGCTACCAGGGATCCTCTGGAAACACCATATATTTT
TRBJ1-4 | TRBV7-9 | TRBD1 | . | CAAGEDRGYIEEKLFF | TGTGCGGCCGGAGAGGACAGGGGTTATATAGAAGAAAAACTGTTTTTT
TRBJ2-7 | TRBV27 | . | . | CASSLTFSSYEQYF | TGTGCCAGCAGTTTAACTTTTAGCTCCTACGAGCAGTACTTC
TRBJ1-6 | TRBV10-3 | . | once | CAISETPPGRDSPLHF | TGTGCCATCAGTGAGACACCACCCGGCCGGGATTCACCCCTCCACTTT
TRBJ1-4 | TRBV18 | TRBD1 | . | CASSQGTGGPNEKLFF | TGTGCCAGCTCACAAGGGACAGGGGGCCCTAATGAAAAACTGTTTTTT
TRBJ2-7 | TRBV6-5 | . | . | CASSYGGLTYEQYF | TGTGCCAGCAGTTACGGCGGTCTCACCTACGAGCAGTACTTC
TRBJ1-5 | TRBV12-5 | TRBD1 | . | CASGSHRGGNQPQHF | TGTGCTAGTGGTTCTCACAGGGGCGGTAATCAGCCCCAGCATTTT
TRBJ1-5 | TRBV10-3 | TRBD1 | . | CAISGTGNQPQHF | TGTGCCATCAGCGGGACAGGGAATCAGCCCCAGCATTTT
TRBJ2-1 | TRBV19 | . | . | CASSTDRSSYNEQFF | TGTGCCAGTAGTACCGACAGAAGCTCCTACAATGAGCAGTTCTTC
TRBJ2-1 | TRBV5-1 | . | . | CASSFRQEVGDEQFF | TGCGCCAGCAGCTTTCGACAGGAGGTTGGCGATGAGCAGTTCTTC
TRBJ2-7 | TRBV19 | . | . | CASSILNGGPYEQYF | TGTGCCAGTAGTATACTGAACGGAGGCCCCTACGAGCAGTACTTC
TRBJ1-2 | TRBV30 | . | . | CAWNHNGYTF | TGTGCCTGGAATCACAATGGCTACACCTTC
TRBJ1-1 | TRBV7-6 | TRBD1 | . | CASSLADRGQEAFF | TGTGCCAGCAGCTTAGCGGACAGGGGACAAGAAGCTTTCTTT
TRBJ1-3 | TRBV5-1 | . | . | CASSLGAISGNTIYF | TGCGCCAGCAGCTTGGGGGCTATCTCTGGAAACACCATATATTTT
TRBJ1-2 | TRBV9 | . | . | CASSGSVYGYTF | TGTGCCAGCAGCGGTTCCGTCTATGGCTACACCTTC
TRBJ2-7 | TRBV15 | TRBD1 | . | CATSRDRVHEQYF | TGTGCCACCAGCCGGGACAGGGTTCACGAGCAGTACTTC